This TCR beta chain was sequenced in a study of cytomegalovirus exposure and HLA in healthy donors. Study-level information: An early release of data contained about 85 million unique TCRs, which came from HLA-typed donors. General study results and limits: Segments of the TCR beta V type were, in most cases, productive about 87% or about 30% of the time in an earlier analysis. A later analysis appeared to link common viral pathogens to several of the most significant clusters. In a later analysis, across HLA loci, associated TCR counts were highest for DRB1, lowest for HLA-C.

Germline CDR1 SGDLS, CDR2 YYNGEE. The CDR3 has 16 residues. Trimming removed 0 bases at V and 2 bases at J, with 11 bases between. Concerning this clone itself: Its antigen remains unidentified.

Primers included in the PCR were 60 Vbeta and 13 Jbeta primers. Method: immunoSEQ multiplex PCR; TCRdb's copy keeps in-frame clones and lacks some. Among about 180,000 clones listed, about 80% were seen once. The chain has TRBV9 and TRBJ2-2; a weak D match, TRBD2 (5 bases). This sequence was found in a man in his forties or fifties in good health and CMV-seronegative. Sample: PBMCs. The CDR3 loop is CASSVASGINTGELFF. In DNA form, the CDR3 reads TGTGCCAGCAGCGTAGCGTCCGGGATCAACACCGGGGAGCTGTTTTTT.